This T cell receptor beta chain was identified in a study of post-analysis software for immune sequencing data. Study conclusions and caveats: The study found TRBV5-6, TRBV5-1 and TRBV20-1 among about five TRBV segments more frequent in patients than controls.

The ends were cut back, 3 bases at V and 5 bases at J, with 13 bases in the middle. The CDR3 consists of 13 residues. Germline-derived CDR1 and CDR2 are SQVTM and ANQGSEA. Unique molecular identifiers featured in each of the TCR beta cDNA libraries. MiXCR was run by TCRdb on the PCR reads, yielding one entry per CDR3 protein. Among 600,000 to 700,000 distinct CDR3 sequences listed, 55% to 60% were seen once. About this clonotype itself: Its antigen is still unknown.

The rearrangement uses TRBV29-1 and TRBJ1-2; D not certain. This clonotype was sampled from a girl under 10 years old with multiple sclerosis. The source material was blood. In DNA, the CDR3 is TGCAGCGTTGAGGGCAGTACTCTTTATGGCTACACCTTC. Its translation is CSVEGSTLYGYTF.